The 10 T cell receptor beta chains in this list originate from one sample, sequenced in a study of blood T cell repertoires in COVID-19. Using immunoSEQ multiplex PCR, the repertoire was profiled, and TCRdb retains in-frame clones only, with some absent. This table holds about 270,000 clones, about 89% found once. Specimen: PBMCs or T cells enriched from blood (not recorded which). The origin of the receptors is a young woman who had recovered from COVID-19.

This chain joins TRBV27 and TRBJ2-7; 9 bases agree with TRBD1. This CDR3 is 14 amino acids long. Germline CDR1 and CDR2: MNHEY and SMNVEV (reference sequence). The trim removed 6 bases at V and 4 bases at J, leaving 7 bases unmatched. As DNA, the CDR3 is TGTGCCAGCAGGAAACAGGGGGCGAGGTACGAGCAGTACTTC. Translation: CASRKQGARYEQYF.

This chain uses TRBV19 with TRBJ1-5; D is possibly TRBD1 (6 bases). CDR1 and CDR2 (germline): LNHDA, SQIVND (reference sequence). This CDR3 is built from 12 residues. V was trimmed by 7 bases and J by 4 bases, leaving 8 bases between them. CDR3 in amino acids: CASNRENQPQHF. The DNA for the CDR3 is TGTGCCAGTAACAGGGAAAATCAGCCCCAGCATTTT.

Points on this clone: The junction departs from germline at one end; a sequencing error may be responsible. The chain has TRBV10-3 and TRBJ1-1; the match to TRBD1 covers 9 bases. Germline V gives CDR1 ENHRY, CDR2 SYGVKD. The CDR3 length is 14 residues. Here the CDR3 reads CAINEGQGNTEAFF. The CDR3 coding sequence is TGTGCCATCAATGAGGGACAGGGAAACACTGAAGCTTTCTTT.

J is TRBJ1-1 and V is TRBV28, with TRBD1 matching over 9 bases. CDR1 is MDHEN, CDR2 SYDVKM, per germline. V trimming: 0 bases; J trimming: 4 bases; junction bases outside the gene matches: 12. There are 18 residues in the CDR3. Here the CDR3 reads CASSLWVPGQGGGTEAFF. The CDR3 DNA is TGTGCCAGCAGTTTATGGGTCCCGGGACAGGGCGGGGGCACTGAAGCTTTCTTT. The full variable domain, completed using reference TRBV28 and TRBJ1-1, is DVKVTQSSRYLVKRTGEKVFLECVQDMDHENMFWYRQDPGLGLRLIYFSYDVKMKEKGDIPEGYSVSREKKERFSLILESASTNQTSMYLCASSLWVPGQGGGTEAFFGQGTRLTVV.

The V gene is TRBV28, the J gene TRBJ2-1, with a weak D call TRBD1 (6 bases). Germline V gene lookup returns CDR1 MDHEN and CDR2 SYDVKM. The V end lost 8 bases, the J end lost 4 bases, and 18 bases lay between the germline ends. This CDR3 is 15 amino acids long. CDR3 coding DNA: TGTGCCAGCTATCCTAGGGGGTTCGCATACAATGAGCAGTTCTTC. The encoded protein is CASYPRGFAYNEQFF.

The rearrangement joins TRBV19 to TRBJ1-1, with D perhaps TRBD1 (6 bases). V was cut by 6 bases and J by 5 bases, with 16 bases left in between. CDR3 length: 14 residues. Per the germline V gene, CDR1 is LNHDA and CDR2 is SQIVND (reference sequence). CDR3 sequence (DNA): TGTGCCAGTAGCCTCCTGGGGGCGCGGACTGAAGCTTTCTTT. Translating gives CASSLLGARTEAFF.

CDR3 in DNA: TGTGCCAGCAGCGCGACTAGCGGGAGAGTTGCCGGGGAGCTGTTTTTT. Amino acid sequence: CASSATSGRVAGELFF. The chain carries TRBV9 and TRBJ2-2, with 12 bases identical to TRBD2. Germline V CDR1 and CDR2: SGDLS, YYNGEE. This CDR3 has 16 amino acids. V was clipped by 3 bases and J by 6 bases; unmatched bases: 6.

The J gene is TRBJ1-1, the V gene TRBV18, with TRBD1 matching 9 bases. CDR3 size: 16 residues. Germline loops: CDR1 KGHSH, CDR2 LQKENI. After removal of 6 bases from V and 0 bases from J, the junction contained 8 bases not matched to a gene. The CDR3 reads CASSQGTGSLNTEAFF. The CDR3 nucleotides read TGTGCCAGCTCCCAAGGGACAGGGTCTCTGAACACTGAAGCTTTCTTT. The full variable domain, with the rest looked up from reference TRBV18 and TRBJ1-1, is NAGVMQNPRHLVRRRGQEARLRCSPMKGHSHVYWYRQLPEEGLKFMVYLQKENIIDESGMPKERFSAEFPKEGPSILRIQQVVRGDSAAYFCASSQGTGSLNTEAFFGQGTRLTVV.

This clone has only one observation. This chain connects TRBV30 to TRBJ1-4; D not resolved. CDR1 is GTSNPN and CDR2 is SVGIG in the germline V gene (reference sequence). The CDR3 runs 14 residues. Between the trimmed V and J ends, which lost 4 bases and 5 bases, there was a span of 14 bases. CDR3 in amino acids: CAWTVGGLNEKLFF. CDR3 nucleotides: TGTGCCTGGACGGTGGGAGGTTTAAATGAAAAACTGTTTTTT.

The chain has TRBV10-3 and TRBJ2-3, with D possibly matching TRBD2 (5 bases). The CDR3 contains 17 residues. The V end lost 4 bases, the J end lost 0 bases, and 17 bases lay between the germline ends. CDR1 ENHRY and CDR2 SYGVKD come from the germline V gene. CDR3 protein: CAISGESLAASTDTQYF. The CDR3 DNA is TGTGCCATCAGTGGGGAGTCTTTGGCAGCTAGCACAGATACGCAGTATTTT.